This T cell receptor beta chain originates from a study of identical twins. The CDR3 contains 16 residues when both ends are counted. Germline V CDR1 and CDR2: SQVTM, ANQGSEA. TCRdb re-called the 5' RACE reads with MiXCR, one entry per CDR3 protein. The sample records 310,000 or so distinct CDR3 sequences, roughly 9.7% being singletons. In every case, the donor was a healthy Caucasian. On this clonotype: Its specificity is unknown. With a much larger clone just one base away, this may be a read error. Because the CDR3's place on the DNA is in doubt, the DNA is left out and the CDR3 is given as listed by TCRdb.

Findings of the study overall: Out-of-frame alpha sequences that twins shared showed excess low generation probability.

These data also featured in a second study, about yellow fever vaccine responses in identical twins.

The source is a woman aged 18 to 35 in good health. The sample taken for sequencing was CD8+ T cells sorted from blood. The chain recombines TRBV29-1 with TRBJ2-7; the table's TRBD2 call for D was not verified on the DNA. CDR3 protein: CSVGGGNRDFSYELYF.